This T cell receptor (beta chain) comes out of a study of regulatory T cells in long-lasting Graves disease. The time point here: newly diagnosed GD, antithyroid drugs for less than 3 months. Following extraction of RNA from PBMCs, that RNA was used to make the TCR library. TCR beta libraries were built with iRepertoire HTBI primers and Arm-PCR of CDR3 regions. TCRdb re-called the multiplex PCR reads with MiXCR, one entry per CDR3 protein. The top ten hold 20% to 25% of the sample, which has around 360,000 distinct CDR3 sequences, around 15% seen once. CDR1 and CDR2 (germline): SGHDN, FVKESK. The ends lost 4 bases at V and 4 bases at J; junction bases unmatched: 6. The CDR3 loop spans 15 amino acids. These data also formed part of another study, on T cells in Graves' hyperthyroidism and ophthalmopathy.

The sample consisted of peripheral blood mononuclear cells (PBMCs), taken at new diagnosis, from a patient treated with antithyroid drugs. The genes are TRBV14 and TRBJ2-1, with 8 bases fitting TRBD2. The source is a woman aged 18 to 35 with Graves disease. For the CDR3, the DNA is TGTGCCAGCAGCCTACGACTAGCGTATTACAATGAGCAGTTCTTC. This translates into CASSLRLAYYNEQFF.